A single sample is the source of the 27 T cell receptor beta chains below, sequenced in a study of T cell responses to AZD1222 COVID-19 vaccine (dated by TCRdb to the early 2020s). Libraries were built with the immunoSEQ multiplex PCR assay. Imported from immuneACCESS, the table was reduced by TCRdb to in-frame sequences with V and J called. These copies leave out some clones; in studies compared against another copy, an unresolved V gene accounts for under half, and the cause of the remainder is not known. The sample table contains more than 110,000 clones; only one count was recorded for 75% to 95% of them. The ten largest clones capture 3.4% of the sample. The sample's time point, from its label and the paper: baseline before first vaccination. The input for sequencing was peripheral blood, taken on day 0 of AZD1222 vaccination. The source of these receptors is an adult in good health.

V usage is TRBV18 and J usage is TRBJ2-1, with TRBD2 identical over 8 bases. Losses at the gene ends were 1 base for V and 5 bases for J; bases not matched to a gene: 1. Germline lookup yields CDR1 KGHSH and CDR2 LQKENI. The length of the CDR3 is 14 residues. CDR3 sequence (DNA): TGTGCCAGCTCACCACGAGCGGGAGACAATGAGCAGTTCTTC. It encodes CASSPRAGDNEQFF.

The V and J genes are TRBV6-6 and TRBJ2-2; D is undetermined. Germline CDR1 is MNHNY and CDR2 is SVGAGI (reference sequence). This CDR3 region has 15 residues. V was trimmed by 0 bases and J by 3 bases, leaving 8 bases between them. This CDR3 reads CASSYSAAHTGELFF. Written as DNA, the CDR3 is TGTGCCAGCAGTTACTCGGCGGCCCACACCGGGGAGCTGTTTTTT.

The chain combines TRBV2 with TRBJ1-4; 8 bases are a match to TRBD1. The CDR3 has 15 residues. The junction had 5 bases not matched to a gene; V was cut back by 2 bases and J by 6 bases. Germline-derived CDR1 and CDR2 are SNHLY and FYNNEI. DNA of the CDR3: TGTGCCAGCAGTGAACCGCAGGGGGCGGATGAAAAACTGTTTTTT. Translated, it gives CASSEPQGADEKLFF.

The chain recombines TRBV7-2 with TRBJ1-1; D remains ambiguous. This CDR3 is built from 12 residues. CDR1 is SGHTA, CDR2 FQGNSA, per germline. V was trimmed by 3 bases and J by 5 bases, leaving 7 bases between them. The CDR3 DNA reads as TGTGCCAGCAGCTTTCTGGGTACTGAAGCTTTCTTT. Translated: CASSFLGTEAFF.

The chain carries TRBV19 and TRBJ2-7; D is perhaps TRBD2 (5 bases). CDR1 LNHDA and CDR2 SQIVND come from the germline V gene (reference sequence). The CDR3 runs to 15 residues. Trimming cost V 3 bases and J 1 base, with 13 bases left between them. The CDR3 here is CASSISDGESYEQYF. Here the CDR3 DNA reads TGTGCCAGTAGTATTTCGGACGGGGAGTCCTACGAGCAGTACTTC.

This clone has a single count. The gene calls are TRBV19 and TRBJ1-4, with D possibly matching TRBD1 (6 bases). This CDR3 comprises 16 residues. Germline loops: CDR1 LNHDA, CDR2 SQIVND (reference sequence). Trimming took off 4 bases at V and 0 bases at J, with 12 bases between the two ends. The CDR3 reads CASSTQQGTTNEKLFF. The CDR3 bases are TGTGCCAGTAGTACCCAGCAGGGGACAACTAATGAAAAACTGTTTTTT.

This chain joins TRBV7-2 and TRBJ2-5, with 10 bases fitting TRBD2. Germline V lookup: CDR1 SGHTA, CDR2 FQGNSA. CDR3 size: 17 residues. After removal of 0 bases from V and 2 bases from J, the junction contained 6 bases not matched to a gene. The CDR3 DNA reads as TGTGCCAGCAGCTTAGCTTTAGCGGGAGGACAACAAGAGACCCAGTACTTC. As protein: CASSLALAGGQQETQYF.

The J gene is TRBJ2-3, the V gene TRBV10-3; no clear D. Trimming left V 6 bases short and J 3 bases short, with 10 bases between. The germline gives CDR1 ENHRY, CDR2 SYGVKD. The length of the CDR3 is 13 residues. The CDR3 loop reads CAIRDARTDTQYF. Written as DNA, the CDR3 is TGTGCCATCAGGGACGCCCGTACAGATACGCAGTATTTT.

CDR3 nucleotide sequence: TGTGCCAGCAGCTACACTACAGGGTGGATCACTGAAGCTTTCTTT. Residues: CASSYTTGWITEAFF. The chain employs TRBV14 and TRBJ1-1; a weak D match, TRBD1 (6 bases). The CDR3 consists of 15 residues. Trimming removed 5 bases from V and 4 bases from J, with 17 bases in between. Germline V gene lookup returns CDR1 SGHDN and CDR2 FVKESK. Full variable domain (remainder filled in from reference TRBV14 and TRBJ1-1): EAGVTQFPSHSVIEKGQTVTLRCDPISGHDNLYWYRRVMGKEIKFLLHFVKESKQDESGMPNNRFLAERTGGTYSTLKVQPAELEDSGVYFCASSYTTGWITEAFFGQGTRLTVV.

The chain uses TRBV6-5 and TRBJ2-1; tentatively, D is TRBD2 (7 bases). The CDR3 consists of 13 residues. Trimming removed 11 bases at V and 5 bases at J, with 16 bases between. Germline V gene lookup returns CDR1 MNHEY and CDR2 SVGAGI. The CDR3 DNA follows: TGTGCCTTCGGGGGGCTTGGGGACAATGAGCAGTTCTTC. Protein product: CAFGGLGDNEQFF.

The chain has TRBV6-5 and TRBJ1-1, with D tentatively TRBD1 (5 bases). The V gene lost 1 base and the J gene lost 1 base, with 7 bases spanning the gap. The CDR3 runs to 14 residues. Germline V gene lookup returns CDR1 MNHEY and CDR2 SVGAGI. CDR3: CASSYFGQNTEAFF. The DNA of the CDR3 is TGTGCCAGCAGTTACTTCGGACAGAACACTGAAGCTTTCTTT.

This sequence joins TRBV5-1 and TRBJ1-3; weak D call: TRBD1 (6 bases). With 4 bases removed from V and 3 bases from J, the gap between germline ends came to 11 bases. Looked up from germline, CDR1 is SGHRS and CDR2 is YFSETQ. CDR3 length: 14 amino acids. The CDR3 sequence is CASSQGTDGNTIYF. CDR3 in DNA: TGCGCCAGCAGCCAGGGGACGGATGGAAACACCATATATTTT.

V and J are TRBV6-1 and TRBJ1-1; D not resolved. Per the germline V gene, CDR1 is MNHNS and CDR2 is SASEGT. V lost 3 bases and J 0 bases, leaving 14 bases between the germline ends. This CDR3 contains 16 residues. Here the CDR3 DNA reads TGTGCCAGCAGTGACGACGCGAGAGGGATGAACACTGAAGCTTTCTTT. Translated, it gives CASSDDARGMNTEAFF.

The CDR3 sequence is CASSYRQGRYTGELFF. The CDR3 nucleotides are TGTGCCAGCAGTTATCGACAGGGACGGTACACCGGGGAGCTGTTTTTT. The chain employs TRBV6-6 and TRBJ2-2; 7 nucleotides match TRBD1. CDR1 is MNHNY and CDR2 is SVGAGI in the germline V gene (reference sequence). The CDR3 sequence is 16 residues long. The V gene end was trimmed by 3 bases and the J gene end by 3 bases; junction bases not matched to a gene: 7.

The gene calls are TRBV6-5 and TRBJ1-2; TRBD1 is a possible D gene (5 bases). Germline CDR1 and CDR2: MNHEY and SVGAGI. This CDR3 is 14 amino acids long. Trimming stripped 0 bases from V and 4 bases from J, with 9 bases between. CDR3 sequence: CASSYSPGVYGYTF. The CDR3 DNA is TGTGCCAGCAGTTACTCCCCGGGGGTCTATGGCTACACCTTC.

The rearrangement joins TRBV15 to TRBJ1-2; maybe TRBD1 (5 bases). Germline loops: CDR1 LNHNV, CDR2 YYDKDF (reference sequence). V gave up 3 bases and J gave up 5 bases, with 10 bases separating them. The CDR3 has 13 amino acids. The CDR3 region is CATSRAGRYGYTF. DNA of the CDR3: TGTGCCACCAGCAGGGCAGGGCGGTATGGCTACACCTTC. Together with reference TRBV15 and TRBJ1-2, the CDR3 gives the full variable domain: DAMVIQNPRYQVTQFGKPVTLSCSQTLNHNVMYWYQQKSSQAPKLLFHYYDKDFNNEADTPDNFQSRRPNTSFCFLDIRSPGLGDTAMYLCATSRAGRYGYTFGSGTRLTVV.

The rearrangement links TRBV12-5 to TRBJ1-1, with D possibly matching TRBD1 (6 bases). Trimming removed 0 bases at V and 1 base at J, with 21 bases between. Germline V gives CDR1 LGHNT, CDR2 FRNRAP. The length of the CDR3 is 19 residues. The CDR3 loop reads CASGLVFLTGSGANTEAFF. The CDR3 DNA reads as TGTGCTAGTGGTTTGGTATTCTTAACAGGTTCGGGGGCGAACACTGAAGCTTTCTTT.

Points on this clone: Other DNA sequences in the same sample also yield this CDR3. The V call is TRBV5-5, the J call TRBJ2-7; D is undetermined. Trimming shortened V by 0 bases and J by 3 bases, and 7 bases separated the two germline ends. Germline assignment: CDR1 SGHKS and CDR2 YYEKEE (reference sequence). The CDR3 consists of 13 residues. The chain's CDR3 is CASSLVQNYEQYF. The CDR3, as DNA: TGTGCCAGCAGCTTGGTACAAAACTACGAGCAGTACTTC.

The genes are TRBV7-2 and TRBJ2-1; the D gene is possibly TRBD2 (6 bases). V shed 1 base and J shed 6 bases, with 10 bases lying between them. CDR3 length equals 14 residues. Germline V gene data show CDR1 as SGHTA and CDR2 as FQGNSA. The CDR3 region is CASSLGLASNEQFF. CDR3 coding DNA: TGTGCCAGCAGCTTAGGTCTAGCGAGCAATGAGCAGTTCTTC.

The rearrangement links TRBV1 to TRBJ1-4. TRBV1 is flagged as a pseudogene. The CDR3 extends over 16 amino acids. Written as DNA, the CDR3 is TGCACCAGCAGCCCCGGGCTCGCTACAACTAATGAAAAACTGTTTTTT. Amino acids: CTSSPGLATTNEKLFF.

This sequence joins TRBV11-3 and TRBJ2-5; 10 positions match TRBD2. Germline V lookup: CDR1 SGHNT, CDR2 YENEEA. Germline trimming cut 1 base from V and 1 base from J; bases unmatched to any gene: 9. The CDR3 is 18 amino acids. The CDR3 region has the DNA TGTGCCAGCAGCTTAGGACTAGCGGGTCTTAAGCCCCAAGAGACCCAGTACTTC. Amino acid sequence: CASSLGLAGLKPQETQYF.

The CDR3, as DNA: TGTGCCAGCACACTAGCGGGGGGCATGGATGAGCAGTTCTTC. It codes for CASTLAGGMDEQFF. The V and J genes are TRBV2 and TRBJ2-1, with 12 bases lining up with TRBD2. The CDR3 is 14 amino acids. V lost 7 bases to trimming and J lost 8 bases; unmatched junction nucleotides: 6. CDR1 SNHLY and CDR2 FYNNEI come from the germline V gene.

The V and J genes are TRBV15 and TRBJ1-5; the D gene is possibly TRBD1 (6 bases). The CDR3 has 15 amino acids. Looked up from germline, CDR1 is LNHNV and CDR2 is YYDKDF (reference sequence). The germline V and J ends were trimmed by 2 bases and 2 bases, with 10 bases remaining between them. The CDR3, as DNA: TGTGCCACCAGCAGACAAAACAGGGGCAATCAGCCCCAGCATTTT. It translates to CATSRQNRGNQPQHF.

The V and J genes are TRBV19 and TRBJ1-2; unclear D gene. The CDR3 sequence is 15 residues long. Trimming shortened V by 6 bases and J by 2 bases, and 16 bases separated the two germline ends. The germline V gene encodes CDR1 LNHDA and CDR2 SQIVND (reference sequence). The CDR3 coding sequence is TGTGCCAGTAGGACCCAAAGGTTGGGGAACTATGGCTACACCTTC. It codes for CASRTQRLGNYGYTF.

This chain links TRBV29-1 with TRBJ1-1, with D unresolved. The CDR3 has 14 amino acids. V lost 3 bases, J lost 4 bases, and 15 bases lay in between. CDR1 SQVTM and CDR2 ANQGSEA come from the germline V gene. CDR3 bases: TGCAGCGTTGAGCGTCCCCCTGTTTTCACTGAAGCTTTCTTT. Translated: CSVERPPVFTEAFF.

The chain carries TRBV3-1 (or the pseudogene TRBV3-2) and TRBJ2-3; 10 nucleotides line up with TRBD2. V shed 1 base, J shed 7 bases, and the junction held 14 bases outside the gene matches. This CDR3 region has 18 residues. Per germline, CDR1 LGHDT and CDR2 YNNKEL (reference sequence). The CDR3 nucleotides read TGTGCCAGCAGCCAAGTCCCCCAAATAGCGGGGGGTCGAAATACGCAGTATTTT. Its translation is CASSQVPQIAGGRNTQYF.

This clone has a single count. J is TRBJ2-1 and V is TRBV4-1, with 8 bases fitting TRBD2. With 4 bases clipped from V and 2 bases from J, the junction kept 10 bases outside the gene matches. This CDR3 has 17 amino acids. Germline V gene data show CDR1 as MGHRA and CDR2 as YSYEKL. The CDR3 spells CASSPLGSGRTYNEQFF. Here the CDR3 DNA reads TGCGCCAGCAGCCCCCTGGGAAGCGGGAGAACCTACAATGAGCAGTTCTTC.